This section outlines one T cell receptor beta chain sequence together with its context. Antigen specificity is unknown. The sample comes from a study of T cells expressing NK-cell markers. Across the study: Out of eight donors sequenced, seven tested HCMV-seropositive and the remaining one seronegative.

The length of the CDR3 is 14 residues. Germline CDR1 and CDR2: SGHTA and FQGNSA. TCRdb reprocessed the 5' RACE reads, with one entry per CDR3 protein and no DNA. In all, the sample yields 350,000 to 400,000 distinct CDR3 sequences. Study observations and caveats: In more than 5 donors, dominant CD3+CD56+NKG2C+ clonotypes ranked among the top 10 CD8+ clonotypes. Evidence did not settle whether expanded NKG2C+ T cell clones targeted HCMV.

The receptor was isolated from a woman in her forties or fifties in good health. Sequencing used blood T cells: a sorted CD56 or NKG2C T cell subset, CD4+ or CD8+ T cells, or bulk PBMC T cells (not recorded which). This chain uses TRBV7-2 with TRBJ1-1. This CDR3 reads CASSPDRRSTEAFF.